This note documents a single TCR beta chain sequence. Its antigen specificity is not known. Nothing much larger sits one base from this clone, and base qualities are not available. The library came from the immunoSEQ multiplex PCR assay. The multiplex PCR relied on a mix of 60 forward primers for TCR Vbeta segments and 13 reverse primers for TCR Jbeta segments. The CDR3 region of rearranged TCR beta genes was amplified from genomic DNA by a multiplex PCR assay. The Illumina HiSeq System was used to sequence the amplified TCR beta libraries as 87-base-pair reads. In the authors' own workflow: Across the roughly 670 repertoires, a later analysis counted 75 million to 90 million unique TCR beta chains, roughly 11 million of which were shared by at least two donors. To remove PCR and sequencing errors, raw reads were error-corrected and collapsed into unique sequences using a nearest-neighbor algorithm that merged closely related sequences. Alignment of CDR3 sequences to IMGT reference sequences was used to assign V, D and J gene segments. For a sequence to be retained, at least a six-nucleotide match to both a V gene segment and a J gene segment was required. Rearrangements were called productive when the CDR3 lacked stop codons and stayed in frame with V and J; all others were non-productive. Following IMGT convention, CDR3 was defined as the stretch from the second conserved V-encoded cysteine to the conserved J-encoded phenylalanine. The earlier analysis of roughly 590 of the donors excluded sequences that lacked an unambiguous match to a single V gene segment. In an earlier analysis of 450 to 700 of the donors, V segments were called functional above 56.7% productive rearrangements and were called segregating when the between-donor standard deviation exceeded 5%. A statistical classification framework was built for diagnosing cytomegalovirus status from the catalog of TCR beta chain sequences. V and J gene assignment, in a later analysis, came from comparing TCR nucleotide sequences with IMGT/GENE-DB human TR gene sequences. The TCRdist pipeline was used in a later analysis to assign CDR3 sequences and most-parsimonious VDJ recombination scenarios. A later analysis defined each TCR beta chain by its CDR3 amino acid sequence plus V-gene family, and excluded reads lacking a unique V-gene family. A later analysis removed 592 highly shared, low-generation-probability nucleotide sequences to deal with suspected cross-contamination and a sequencing artifact. In a later analysis, a clonal expansion index was calculated for each public chain from normalized within-repertoire ranks of inferred template counts. In a later analysis, generation probabilities were computed using a VDJ recombination model fitted to out-of-frame rearrangements, and the results were checked against IGoR. In a later analysis, TCR-TCR, TCR-HLA and TCR-CMV co-occurrence was scored with hypergeometric tests, and a repertoire-size bias correction was applied to TCR pairs. A later analysis estimated false discovery rates by permuting HLA or CMV assignments 20 times. A later analysis grouped co-occurring TCRs with DBSCAN, adding TCRdist sequence similarity when clustering within HLA-allele-positive subsets. Co-occurrence clustering excluded repertoires with fewer than 30,000 or more than 120,000 public chains, plus five with anomalous nucleotide sharing. TCRdb took over this immuneACCESS table, retaining in-frame rearrangements with V and J assigned. Such tables are incomplete; in checked studies, under half of the missing clones stem from an unresolved V gene, and the remainder is unexplained. For V, J and clone size, that table is used; D and trimming come from the DNA. The sample table records 250,000 to 350,000 clones; just over 85% of these occur just once. The leading ten clones occupy 3.5% to 4% of the sample.

The data derive from a study of cytomegalovirus exposure and HLA in healthy donors (dated by TCRdb to between 2016 and 2019). In the study overall: An earlier analysis of roughly 630 of the donors reported 276 Gb of sequence data and roughly 100 million unique TCR beta sequences from approximately 180 million T cells. About 300 gigabases of sequencing data and 91 million or so unique TCR sequences made up an early release that covered fewer than 650 HLA-typed donors. The genetic ancestry cluster associated with self-reported Caucasian donors included roughly four fifths of the 398 genotyped donors. The aim of the study was to test whether cataloging public T cell receptors could identify signatures of past pathogen exposure. The T cell repertoires of several hundred subjects were profiled by immunosequencing and related to cytomegalovirus serostatus. Besides the first cohort of roughly 700 subjects, a separate validation cohort made up of 120 or so different subjects was used. To predict cytomegalovirus infection status, the study brought together high-throughput TCR immunosequencing, statistical association of individual TCRs with disease status, and machine learning. In a later analysis, previously published TCR beta repertoires from 550 to 750 donors were re-analyzed and high-resolution HLA genotyping was added so that TCR occurrence patterns could be studied. The later analysis used no new phenotypic data to find candidate immune exposures, relying instead on TCR beta sequences and their occurrence across donors. To decide whether each TCR beta V gene segment behaved as functional or pseudogenic, an earlier analysis of fewer than 750 of the donors relied on high-throughput TCR beta sequencing. Donor age, sex, ethnicity and CMV serostatus were compiled together with the repertoire data. In a later genetic analysis, genome-wide SNP genotypes for about three fifths of the 666 donors were used, and that subset was treated as a discovery cohort. Every repertoire in the discovery cohort had been generated on one and the same sequencing platform. Class I and class II HLA loci were covered by the typing at four-digit resolution. Typing coverage differed by locus: A, B, C, DRB1 and DQB1 were typed in about 629-640 donors, DQA1 in about 510, DPA1 in nearly 610, and DPB1 in just under 490. A handful of DR-DQ haplotypes were treated as single units for association and clustering because of strong linkage in the cohort. Among almost 400 genotyped donors of the cohort, an average of approximately 240,000 unique TCR beta nucleotide sequences were sequenced per donor, 15% to 20% of them non-productive.

The CDR3 runs 15 amino acids, cysteine and phenylalanine included. Just CDR3 DNA is preserved here, 45 bases in frame from base 1. Germline trimming: 5 bases from V, 3 bases from J; junction bases outside gene matches: 9. The germline V gene (reference sequence) yields MNHEY for CDR1 and SMNVEV for CDR2. The cohort consisted of 666 healthy bone marrow donors. At the time of sampling, every cohort member was nominally healthy, though immune exposures that went unrecorded were likely present. The donor tested CMV seropositive and was one of the 289 seropositive cohort members. A peripheral blood sample was collected from each donor, and TCR beta sequencing was performed on peripheral blood mononuclear cells. Genomic DNA was extracted from the blood cell samples with the Qiagen DNeasy Blood Extraction Kit. What the authors observed across the whole study: It was suggested by the authors that the approach could potentially be generalized to other disease states and immunological phenotypes. In a later analysis, about 17,000 TCR beta sequences were associated with specific HLA alleles at a false discovery rate of 0.05. CMV serostatus was the only immune exposure information available for the cohort. A later analysis found that TCR association rates varied across HLA loci, with DRB1 alleles showing the most associated TCRs and HLA-C alleles the fewest. Because counts were too low, roughly 17 rarely observed V segments, including chromosome 9 orphons, were left out of the earlier analysis of roughly 600 of the donors. When HLA alleles, especially DR and DQ, strongly co-occurred, TCR associations were difficult to assign to individual alleles. A cluster of highly shared sequence variants was judged likely to be a technical artifact of the sequencing pipeline. An association between a missense DCLRE1C variant and V-gene and J-gene trimming of TCR beta chains was found in a later genetic analysis and replicated in an independent cohort. Broadly in line with IMGT annotations, most TCR beta V segments showed up in productive rearrangements about 90% or about 30% of the time in an earlier analysis of several hundred of the donors. A later analysis reported that several top co-occurrence clusters appeared linked to parvovirus B19, influenza, CMV and Epstein-Barr virus. Correlated functional status among segregating V segments might reflect linkage disequilibrium, but an unknown experimental factor could not be ruled out. Because the 87-base-pair reads could not distinguish some IMGT-functional V segments, including TRBV6-2 and TRBV6-3, those segments were excluded. The classifier was reported to diagnose cytomegalovirus status with high specificity and sensitivity in both the original and validation cohorts. A few of the identified cytomegalovirus-associated TCR beta chains were confirmed in vitro to be specific for cytomegalovirus antigens. This cohort had only TCR beta chains sequenced, and the lack of alpha or paired-chain data limited which features could be detected. In a later analysis, HLA-associated TCR beta chains showed more clonal expansion and lower generation probabilities than non-associated chains that were equally common. Most TCR sequences were seen in very few donors, while some public TCRs were found in many individuals. HLA typing was unavailable for some donors at each locus, so association tests used only the typed subset. Sequencing depth was assumed to be roughly uniform across donors in the presence/absence analyses, though that assumption may not hold. A further reported finding was that TCR beta sequences accurately predicted the HLA-A and HLA-B alleles for most subjects in the first cohort. The study listed approximately 150 TCR beta chains as associated with cytomegalovirus. According to a later analysis, most CMV-associated TCR beta chains appeared to be HLA-restricted, and the HLA associations seemed to be driven largely by CMV exposure. A later genetic analysis reported fewer N-insertions in productive TCRs among donors in an Asian-associated ancestry cluster than the roughly 700-donor mean.

The rearranged segments are TRBV27 and TRBJ2-7; a stretch of 8 junction bases matches TRBD1. This TCR came from a man aged 35 to 55 in good health and CMV-seropositive. What was sequenced was PBMCs. Here the CDR3 is given as CASSRQGWSRYEQYF. Read as DNA, the sequence is TGTGCCAGCAGTAGACAGGGGTGGTCCCGCTACGAGCAGTACTTC.